The T cell receptor beta chain described here comes from a study of tumor-infiltrating lymphocytes in primary liver carcinoma. Study-wide results and limits: Tumor region pairs shared more overlap than did tumor-adjacent and tumor-blood pairs. No more than about 8-24% of top clones could be seen in all five tumor regions.

The CDR3 has 11 residues. The V and J ends lost 2 bases and 10 bases respectively, with 5 bases between them. The germline gives CDR1 SNHLY, CDR2 FYNNEI. From around 0.5 ug total RNA, TCR beta cDNA was generated with a primer in the constant region. ARM-PCR was slightly modified, and three nested multiplex PCR rounds with it gave rise to the TCR beta libraries. Two initial PCR rounds of about 10 cycles each paired TRBV1-TRBV30 forward primers with a C-beta reverse primer. TCRdb re-derived calls from the multiplex PCR reads in MiXCR, one entry per CDR3 protein. The table records 25,000 to 35,000 distinct CDR3 sequences, 76% of them present only once. In its sample, this clonotype was seen many times. The target antigen is unknown. Co-extracting RNA and DNA was done with about 20-34 mg of unsorted bulk tissue as input. Surgical resection was the treatment these patients received for primary liver carcinoma. Sampling of each tumor involved five separate regions.

The sequence derives from a man aged 40-49 years with primary liver carcinoma and hepatitis B virus infection. The sample consisted of liver tumor tissue from sampling region 5. This sample's subset: tumor region T5, tumor centre. The chain joins TRBV2 to TRBJ2-2, with D unclear. CDR3: CASSETTELFF. As DNA, the CDR3 is TGTGCCAGCAGTGAAACAACGGAGCTGTTTTTT.